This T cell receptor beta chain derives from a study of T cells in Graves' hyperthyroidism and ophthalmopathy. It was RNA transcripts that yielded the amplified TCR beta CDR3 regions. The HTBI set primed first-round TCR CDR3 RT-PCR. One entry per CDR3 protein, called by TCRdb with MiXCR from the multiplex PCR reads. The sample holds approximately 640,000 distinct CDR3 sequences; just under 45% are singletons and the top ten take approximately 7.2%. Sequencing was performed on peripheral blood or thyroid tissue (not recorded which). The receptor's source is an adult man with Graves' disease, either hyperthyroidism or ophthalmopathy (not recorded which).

CDR3 region: CASSRHNSYEQYF. The CDR3, as DNA: TGCGCCAGCAGCCGACATAACTCCTACGAGCAGTACTTC. The J gene is TRBJ2-7, the V gene TRBV4-1; the D is unclear. This CDR3 region has 13 residues. V lost 4 bases and J 0 bases, leaving 7 bases between the germline ends. In germline, CDR1 is MGHRA, CDR2 YSYEKL.